The 31 T cell receptor beta chains reported below all come from one sample, sequenced in a study of shared clonotypes between healthy human individuals. Here immunoSEQ multiplex PCR was the method, and the copy in TCRdb shows in-frame clones only, minus some. In the table there are approximately 2.1 million clones, over 90% of which are singletons. The sample taken for sequencing was naive CD4+ T cells from PBMCs. This sample's subset: CD45RA+ positively selected. Receptors originate from a man aged 18 to 30 in good health. Some clones in this sample may be carry-over from other donors' samples.

This chain uses TRBV18 with TRBJ1-2; TRBD1 agrees at 7 bases. This CDR3 has 14 amino acids. Germline trimming cut 5 bases from V and 3 bases from J; bases unmatched to any gene: 6. CDR1 is KGHSH and CDR2 is LQKENI in the germline V gene. This CDR3 is CASSTGAGDYGYTF. For the CDR3, the DNA is TGTGCCAGCTCAACAGGGGCAGGAGACTATGGCTACACCTTC.

The chain recombines TRBV18 with TRBJ2-7; D is perhaps TRBD1 (5 bases). This CDR3 is 14 amino acids long. Germline values: CDR1 KGHSH, CDR2 LQKENI. V gave up 3 bases and J gave up 6 bases, with 15 bases separating them. The CDR3 protein is CASSPGQGRREQYF. The CDR3 DNA is TGTGCCAGCTCACCTGGCCAGGGCAGGCGCGAGCAGTACTTC.

Here the CDR3 reads CASSLDRGIAKNIQYF. For the CDR3, the DNA is TGTGCCAGCAGCTTGGACCGGGGAATAGCCAAAAACATTCAGTACTTC. This chain links TRBV5-6 with TRBJ2-4; tentative D call: TRBD2 (5 bases). Germline V gene sequence: CDR1 SGHDT, CDR2 YYEEEE. The CDR3 is 16 amino acids. Trimming pared 0 bases from V and 0 bases from J, leaving 10 bases between.

This clone was counted a single time. V is TRBV5-6 and J is TRBJ2-5; D possibly uses TRBD1 or TRBD2 (5 bases each). The CDR3 is 14 residues long. V was pared by 3 bases and J by 5 bases, with 14 bases between. Germline CDR1 is SGHDT and CDR2 is YYEEEE. The CDR3 nucleotides read TGTGCCAGCAGCTCTCCCGGGGCCGGGGAGACCCAGTACTTC. This codes for CASSSPGAGETQYF.

The rearrangement links TRBV6-1 to TRBJ1-2, with a tentative D call TRBD1 (6 bases). The CDR3 spans 13 residues. V was pared by 1 base and J by 8 bases, with 11 bases between. Germline V gene data show CDR1 as MNHNS and CDR2 as SASEGT. CDR3 DNA: TGTGCCAGCAGTGAAGGGACAGCCGGCGGCTACACCTTC. This translates into CASSEGTAGGYTF.

This sequence joins TRBV29-1 and TRBJ2-3; 12 nucleotides match TRBD2. The CDR3 is 14 amino acids. Germline CDR1 is SQVTM and CDR2 is ANQGSEA. V dropped 7 bases and J dropped 5; count of bases not matched to a gene: 7. CDR3 amino acids: CSGASGRAGDTQYF. As DNA, the CDR3 is TGCAGCGGCGCTAGCGGGAGGGCAGGAGATACGCAGTATTTT.

The chain is built from TRBV2 and TRBJ1-4; D may be TRBD1 (5 bases). The CDR3 runs 14 residues. From germline, CDR1 is SNHLY and CDR2 FYNNEI. Trimming took 5 bases from V and 6 from J, leaving 13 bases between them. CDR3 in DNA: TGTGCCAGCAGTTTTAGACAGTCGGATGAAAAACTGTTTTTT. Its translation: CASSFRQSDEKLFF. The full variable domain, its missing parts supplied by reference TRBV2 and TRBJ1-4, is EPEVTQTPSHQVTQMGQEVILRCVPISNHLYFYWYRQILGQKVEFLVSFYNNEISEKSEIFDDQFSVERPDGSNFTLKIRSTKLEDSAMYFCASSFRQSDEKLFFGSGTQLSVL.

For this clone: A junction end diverges from the germline sequence, so it may reflect a read error. The V call is TRBV7-2, the J call TRBJ1-2; possible D gene TRBD1, 6 bases. Germline lookup yields CDR1 SGHTA and CDR2 FQGNSA. This CDR3 contains 13 residues. The CDR3 is CASSLTLQGYPLF. The CDR3 DNA reads TGTGCCAGCAGCTTAACTCTACAGGGTTACCCGCTCTTC.

The chain uses TRBV7-2 and TRBJ1-3; no definite D call. CDR3 size: 16 residues. The V and J ends lost 0 bases and 0 bases respectively, with 9 bases between them. From germline, CDR1 is SGHTA and CDR2 FQGNSA. CDR3 sequence: CASSLAGASSGNTIYF. CDR3 in DNA: TGTGCCAGCAGCTTAGCAGGAGCGAGCTCTGGAAACACCATATATTTT.

The rearrangement joins TRBV18 to TRBJ1-2; the D is unclear. The CDR3 consists of 13 residues. The V gene lost 3 bases and the J gene lost 4 bases, with 9 bases spanning the gap. Germline CDR1 is KGHSH and CDR2 is LQKENI. CDR3 residues: CASSPAESYGYTF. The CDR3 region has the DNA TGTGCCAGCTCACCGGCAGAAAGCTATGGCTACACCTTC. Full variable domain (outside the CDR3, taken from reference TRBV18 and TRBJ1-2): NAGVMQNPRHLVRRRGQEARLRCSPMKGHSHVYWYRQLPEEGLKFMVYLQKENIIDESGMPKERFSAEFPKEGPSILRIQQVVRGDSAAYFCASSPAESYGYTFGSGTRLTVV.

The chain links TRBV7-9 to TRBJ2-2; D gene unclear. The V end lost 5 bases, the J end lost 5 bases, and 9 bases lay between the germline ends. Germline V gene sequence: CDR1 SEHNR, CDR2 FQNEAQ (reference sequence). This CDR3 spans 13 amino acids. CDR3 in DNA: TGTGCCAGCAGCCCCTACACAACCGGGGAGCTGTTTTTT. It encodes CASSPYTTGELFF.

This chain uses TRBV7-3 with TRBJ2-1; 11 bases are shared with TRBD2. The V segment lost 4 bases and the J segment 10 bases; nucleotides outside the gene matches: 6. Germline CDR1 is SGHTA and CDR2 is FQGTGA. The CDR3 totals 14 residues. The CDR3 protein is CASSSQGLAEEQFF. In DNA form, the CDR3 reads TGTGCCAGCAGCTCCCAGGGACTAGCGGAAGAGCAGTTCTTC.

This chain links TRBV5-1 with TRBJ2-5, with D perhaps TRBD2 (5 bases). The CDR3 consists of 15 residues. Germline V gene lookup returns CDR1 SGHRS and CDR2 YFSETQ. V lost 0 bases to trimming and J lost 1 base, with 10 bases between them. CDR3 nucleotides: TGCGCCAGCAGCTTGGGAGGGCCACGCCAAGAGACCCAGTACTTC. It is translated as CASSLGGPRQETQYF.

The rearrangement joins TRBV10-1 to TRBJ1-4, with 7 bases fitting TRBD1. The V and J ends lost 7 bases and 0 bases, in that order; junction bases with no gene match: 11. The CDR3 is 17 amino acids. From germline, CDR1 is WNHNN and CDR2 SYGVQD (reference sequence). For the CDR3, the DNA is TGCGCCAGCACTAGGGGACAGATCGTTGCAACTAATGAAAAACTGTTTTTT. It specifies CASTRGQIVATNEKLFF.

The genes are TRBV7-9 and TRBJ1-2; D gene unclear. Trimming removed 1 base from V and 3 bases from J, with 9 bases in between. The V gene's germline CDR1 is SEHNR and CDR2 FQNEAQ (reference sequence). The length of the CDR3 is 14 residues. The CDR3 reads CASSLDAADYGYTF. CDR3 DNA sequence: TGTGCCAGCAGCTTAGATGCGGCAGACTATGGCTACACCTTC.

The J gene is TRBJ2-7, the V gene TRBV9, with D possibly called TRBD1 or TRBD2 (5 bases each). This CDR3 spans 12 amino acids. The germline CDR1 and CDR2 sequences are SGDLS and YYNGEE. Trimming cost V 3 bases and J 9 bases, with 13 bases left between them. CDR3 residues: CASSGAGARQYF. The DNA of the CDR3 is TGTGCCAGCAGCGGGGCCGGGGCTAGGCAGTACTTC.

The chain links TRBV2 to TRBJ1-2, with D tentatively TRBD1 (5 bases). The germline V gene encodes CDR1 SNHLY and CDR2 FYNNEI. The germline V and J ends were trimmed by 7 bases and 8 bases, with 14 bases remaining between them. The CDR3 is 12 amino acids. Here the CDR3 DNA reads TGTGCCAGCACCCCCGGGGCTCGGGGCTACACCTTC. Protein product: CASTPGARGYTF.

The CDR3 DNA reads as TGCGCCAGCAGCCAAGTGAACGGCAGGGCCTACGAGCAGTACTTC. It encodes CASSQVNGRAYEQYF. V and J are TRBV4-1 and TRBJ2-7; TRBD1 is a possible D gene (5 bases). The CDR3 runs 15 residues. Trimming removed 1 base at V and 2 bases at J, with 12 bases between. CDR1 and CDR2 from the germline V gene are MGHRA and YSYEKL.

The chain carries TRBV5-1 and TRBJ2-3, with D possibly TRBD1 on 6 matching bases. The germline V and J ends were trimmed by 4 bases and 2 bases, with 8 bases remaining between them. Germline V gene sequence: CDR1 SGHRS, CDR2 YFSETQ. The CDR3 has 13 amino acids. In DNA, the CDR3 is TGCGCCAGCAGCGGACAGAACACAGATACGCAGTATTTT. It encodes CASSGQNTDTQYF.

The genes are TRBV28 and TRBJ1-5; a possible D gene is TRBD1 (6 bases). Trimming stripped 6 bases from V and 0 bases from J, with 15 bases between. This CDR3 comprises 16 residues. Germline V gives CDR1 MDHEN, CDR2 SYDVKM. CDR3 in DNA: TGTGCCAGCAGCCATTTACAGGGACATAGCAATCAGCCCCAGCATTTT. It specifies CASSHLQGHSNQPQHF. Drawing the rest from reference TRBV28 and TRBJ1-5, the complete variable domain is DVKVTQSSRYLVKRTGEKVFLECVQDMDHENMFWYRQDPGLGLRLIYFSYDVKMKEKGDIPEGYSVSREKKERFSLILESASTNQTSMYLCASSHLQGHSNQPQHFGDGTRLSIL.

The chain carries TRBV28 and TRBJ1-4, with 10 bases matching TRBD1. The junction had 6 bases not matched to a gene; V was cut back by 5 bases and J by 0 bases. CDR3 length: 17 residues. Germline CDR1 reads MDHEN; CDR2 reads SYDVKM. DNA of the CDR3: TGTGCCAGCAGTAAGGGACAGGGGCCAGCAACTAATGAAAAACTGTTTTTT. It is translated as CASSKGQGPATNEKLFF.

The rearrangement uses TRBV2 and TRBJ2-5; tentatively, D is TRBD2 (6 bases). The ends were cut back, 4 bases at V and 2 bases at J, with 8 bases in the middle. The V gene's germline CDR1 is SNHLY and CDR2 FYNNEI. CDR3 length: 13 amino acids. CDR3 loop: CASSGGEQETQYF. The CDR3 region has the DNA TGTGCCAGCAGTGGGGGGGAGCAAGAGACCCAGTACTTC.

This chain joins TRBV15 and TRBJ2-4, with 7 bases aligning to TRBD2. Per the germline V gene, CDR1 is LNHNV and CDR2 is YYDKDF (reference sequence). After removal of 0 bases from V and 9 bases from J, the junction contained 11 bases not matched to a gene. This CDR3 has 16 amino acids. CDR3 sequence: CATSRDGTREGGIQYF. The CDR3 nucleotides read TGTGCCACCAGCAGAGATGGGACCAGGGAGGGAGGCATTCAGTACTTC.

The chain carries TRBV5-1 and TRBJ1-2, with TRBD1 as a possible D gene (5 bases). The CDR3 spans 15 residues. V lost 4 bases and J lost 2, with 15 bases in between. Germline assignment: CDR1 SGHRS and CDR2 YFSETQ. The CDR3 DNA reads as TGCGCCAGCAGCCCCGGTGGACAACAAAACTATGGCTACACCTTC. Translated, it gives CASSPGGQQNYGYTF.

This clone was recorded once. The chain carries TRBV18 and TRBJ2-7; perhaps TRBD1 as D (6 bases). V lost 5 bases and J 1 base, leaving 15 bases between the germline ends. Germline CDR1 is KGHSH and CDR2 is LQKENI. The CDR3 is 15 amino acids. CDR3 nucleotide sequence: TGTGCCAGCTCATCTGGGACAACGGGGTCCTACGAGCAGTACTTC. Translation gives CASSSGTTGSYEQYF. Filled out from reference TRBV18 and TRBJ2-7, the complete variable domain reads NAGVMQNPRHLVRRRGQEARLRCSPMKGHSHVYWYRQLPEEGLKFMVYLQKENIIDESGMPKERFSAEFPKEGPSILRIQQVVRGDSAAYFCASSSGTTGSYEQYFGPGTRLTVT.

The chain is built from TRBV28 and TRBJ1-1; the match to TRBD1 covers 9 bases. The CDR3 runs 16 residues. The ends lost 6 bases at V and 1 base at J; junction bases unmatched: 9. CDR1 and CDR2 (germline): MDHEN, SYDVKM. The CDR3 DNA sequence: TGTGCCAGCAGGGCACAGGGGGCGCTTAGGAACACTGAAGCTTTCTTT. Amino acid sequence: CASRAQGALRNTEAFF.

The chain employs TRBV7-7 and TRBJ2-7, with D tentatively TRBD1 or TRBD2 (5 bases each). The CDR3 runs 15 residues. V was clipped by 4 bases and J by 0 bases, with 13 bases between them. Germline CDR1 reads SSHAT; CDR2 reads FNYEAQ (reference sequence). CDR3 region: CASSYRDVPSYEQYF. The CDR3 DNA sequence: TGTGCCAGCAGCTATCGGGACGTTCCCTCCTACGAGCAGTACTTC. Drawing the rest from reference TRBV7-7 and TRBJ2-7, the complete variable domain is GAGVSQSPRYKVTKRGQDVTLRCDPISSHATLYWYQQALGQGPEFLTYFNYEAQPDKSGLPSDRFSAERPEGSISTLTIQRTEQRDSAMYRCASSYRDVPSYEQYFGPGTRLTVT.

This clone has just one count. The chain carries TRBV28 and TRBJ1-2; no reliable D call. The CDR3 is 14 amino acids. In germline, CDR1 is MDHEN, CDR2 SYDVKM. V lost 3 bases and J lost 3, with 11 bases in between. CDR3 sequence (DNA): TGTGCCAGCAGTTTGGTAGGGTTCGACTATGGCTACACCTTC. Protein product: CASSLVGFDYGYTF.

The chain is built from TRBV28 and TRBJ2-3, with 10 positions matching TRBD2. CDR3 size: 18 residues. Germline CDR1 reads MDHEN; CDR2 reads SYDVKM. V was clipped by 5 bases and J by 2 bases; unmatched bases: 13. The CDR3 region is CASSLMSRLAGYTDTQYF. Here the CDR3 DNA reads TGTGCCAGCAGTCTTATGTCTCGACTAGCGGGCTACACAGATACGCAGTATTTT. Based on the CDR3 plus reference TRBV28 and TRBJ2-3, the full variable domain is DVKVTQSSRYLVKRTGEKVFLECVQDMDHENMFWYRQDPGLGLRLIYFSYDVKMKEKGDIPEGYSVSREKKERFSLILESASTNQTSMYLCASSLMSRLAGYTDTQYFGPGTRLTVL.

This clone is a singleton in its sample. This chain joins TRBV18 and TRBJ2-7; 7 nucleotides agree with TRBD1. V lost 2 bases, J lost 4 bases, and 14 bases stayed unmatched. Germline V lookup: CDR1 KGHSH, CDR2 LQKENI. This CDR3 has 17 amino acids. The CDR3 sequence: CASSPTVLQGRGYEQYF. CDR3 nucleotide sequence: TGTGCCAGCTCACCAACCGTTTTACAGGGGCGAGGGTACGAGCAGTACTTC.

The chain uses TRBV6-1 and TRBJ2-3, with D hard to call. The CDR3 consists of 15 residues. Germline V gene sequence: CDR1 MNHNS, CDR2 SASEGT. The V gene lost 2 bases and the J gene lost 1 base, with 10 bases spanning the gap. In nucleotides, the CDR3 is TGTGCCAGCAGTGAACTAAGGTGGGGCACAGATACGCAGTATTTT. Translation gives CASSELRWGTDTQYF.